The source of this TCR beta chain is a study of T cell changes during pregnancy in multiple sclerosis. Here immunoSEQ multiplex PCR was the method, and the copy in TCRdb shows in-frame clones only, minus some. Altogether tens of thousands of clones are present, 92% being singletons, with the ten largest covering 1.3% to 1.5%. The ends lost 0 bases at V and 5 bases at J; junction bases unmatched: 5. This CDR3 contains 16 residues. Germline CDR1 and CDR2: MNHEY and SMNVEV (reference sequence). The receptor was derived from a female donor in good health, enrolled as a control in a pregnancy study. This specimen was peripheral blood, taken in the second trimester of pregnancy. V gene TRBV27 combines with J gene TRBJ2-3, with 10 bases identical to TRBD1. For the CDR3, the DNA is TGTGCCAGCAGTTTATCGACAGGGGGCTTAGGAGATACGCAGTATTTT. Amino acid sequence: CASSLSTGGLGDTQYF.